This is a list of T cell receptor beta chains from one sample in a study of T cells after yellow fever vaccination. Using its own MiXCR run on the 5' RACE reads, TCRdb lists one record per CDR3 protein. Among more than 65,000 distinct CDR3 sequences, about an eighth were seen once, and the ten largest hold just under 25%. Sequencing was performed on CD8+ T cells not binding an NS4B(214-222) dextramer, sorted from PBMCs, taken more than 20 days after the first yellow fever vaccination. Every receptor here comes from a man aged 18 to 29 who received the YFV17D yellow fever vaccine. Both conserved end residues are part of each CDR3. D genes are given only for firm matches. Size tells how often a clone was seen (once, few, many) or the class of an expanded clone, and some rows leave it out.

.	14	TRBD1	TRBV27	TRBJ2-5	CASSLSGRGETQYF	TGTGCCAGCAGTTTATCCGGCAGGGGGGAGACCCAGTACTTC
few	15	.	TRBV11-1	TRBJ2-6	CASSRDSSGANVLTF	TGTGCCAGCAGCAGAGACAGTTCCGGGGCCAACGTCCTGACTTTC
few	14	TRBD2	TRBV7-6	TRBJ2-1	CASSLGLGIDEQFF	TGTGCCAGCAGCCTGGGACTAGGTATCGATGAGCAGTTCTTC
.	14	.	TRBV6-5	TRBJ2-3	CASSLASPTDTQYF	TGTGCCAGCAGTTTGGCCTCTCCCACAGATACGCAGTATTTT
few	15	TRBD2	TRBV12-3/TRBV12-4	TRBJ2-3	CASSSSGGTTDTQYF	TGTGCCAGCAGTAGCAGCGGGGGGACCACAGATACGCAGTATTTT
many	15	.	TRBV21-1	TRBJ2-5	CASSKVPSGEETQYF	TGTGCCAGCAGCAAAGTGCCTAGCGGGGAAGAGACCCAGTACTTC
.	14	.	TRBV12-3/TRBV12-4	TRBJ1-1	CASSLEGQATEAFF	TGTGCCAGCAGTTTAGAGGGGCAGGCCACTGAAGCTTTCTTT
few	15	.	TRBV5-1	TRBJ2-4	CASSFSDLAKNIQYF	TGCGCCAGCAGCTTCTCGGATCTAGCCAAAAACATTCAGTACTTC
.	16	.	TRBV7-2	TRBJ2-5	CASSFPEGGMGETQYF	TGTGCCAGCAGCTTTCCAGAGGGGGGCATGGGAGAGACCCAGTACTTC
.	12	.	TRBV7-9	TRBJ1-2	CASSRGQSGYTF	TGTGCCAGCAGCCGGGGACAATCTGGCTACACCTTC
few	16	TRBD1	TRBV5-6	TRBJ2-2	CASSWGTGDNTGELFF	TGTGCCAGCAGCTGGGGGACAGGGGACAACACCGGGGAGCTGTTTTTT
.	15	.	TRBV27	TRBJ2-3	CASSTDGTSTDTQYF	TGTGCCAGCAGCACGGACGGAACTAGCACAGATACGCAGTATTTT
.	14	.	TRBV4-3	TRBJ1-5	CASSQDRSHQPQHF	TGCGCCAGCAGCCAAGACAGGAGTCATCAGCCCCAGCATTTT
few	15	.	TRBV4-1	TRBJ1-1	CASSQTVGGYTEAFF	TGCGCCAGCAGCCAAACCGTGGGGGGCTACACTGAAGCTTTCTTT
few	12	.	TRBV19	TRBJ1-5	CASTTPGQPQHF	TGTGCCAGTACGACCCCTGGTCAGCCCCAGCATTTT
.	13	.	TRBV29-1	TRBJ1-2	CSVEPPGNYGYTF	TGCAGCGTTGAGCCCCCAGGCAACTATGGCTACACCTTC
once	14	TRBD2	TRBV27	TRBJ2-7	CASSPQARGYEQYF	TGTGCCAGCAGTCCTCAGGCGCGGGGGTACGAGCAGTACTTC
few	13	.	TRBV5-6	TRBJ2-7	CASNLEGGYEQYF	TGTGCCAGCAACCTTGAAGGTGGCTACGAGCAGTACTTC
.	12	.	TRBV5-5	TRBJ1-5	CASSLWGQPQHF	TGTGCCAGCAGCTTGTGGGGTCAGCCCCAGCATTTT
.	17	.	TRBV4-3	TRBJ1-2	CASSQDPRGYGNYGYTF	TGCGCCAGCAGCCAAGACCCCAGGGGTTATGGCAACTATGGCTACACCTTC
few	17	.	TRBV4-2	TRBJ1-2	CASSQEASAILNYGYTF	TGTGCCAGCAGCCAAGAGGCCAGCGCGATTCTAAACTATGGCTACACCTTC
.	16	.	TRBV2	TRBJ2-5	CASSVRQALRQETQYF	TGTGCCAGCAGTGTTCGGCAGGCCTTAAGGCAAGAGACCCAGTACTTC
.	15	.	TRBV5-1	TRBJ2-3	CASSLEGQFTDTQYF	TGCGCCAGCAGCTTGGAAGGACAGTTCACAGATACGCAGTATTTT
.	15	.	TRBV20-1	TRBJ1-1	CSARDSRQLNTEAFF	TGCAGTGCTAGAGATTCTAGACAGCTGAACACTGAAGCTTTCTTT
few	15	TRBD1	TRBV12-3/TRBV12-4	TRBJ2-3	CASRPRQGLTDTQYF	TGTGCCAGCCGCCCACGACAGGGTCTCACAGATACGCAGTATTTT
.	14	TRBD1	TRBV5-1	TRBJ2-1	CASSPGQKKNEQFF	TGCGCCAGCAGTCCGGGACAGAAGAAGAATGAGCAGTTCTTC
.	12	TRBD1	TRBV7-9	TRBJ2-7	CASSPTGAEQYF	TGTGCCAGCAGCCCGACAGGGGCCGAGCAGTACTTC
.	16	.	TRBV11-2	TRBJ2-1	CASWGVLRGQCNEQFF	TGTGCCAGCTGGGGGGTTTTAAGGGGACAGTGCAATGAGCAGTTCTTC
.	16	.	TRBV7-9	TRBJ1-5	CASSLGPGLHNQPQHF	TGTGCCAGCAGCTTAGGGCCCGGGCTCCACAATCAGCCCCAGCATTTT
.	16	.	TRBV30	TRBJ2-3	CAWGGTTTGKDSGQYF	TGTGCCTGGGGGGGGACCACAACGGGTAAGGACTCGGGGCAGTATTTT
.	14	TRBD1	TRBV6-2/TRBV6-3	TRBJ1-1	CASSYSQGGTEAFF	TGTGCCAGCAGTTACTCACAGGGGGGCACTGAAGCTTTCTTT
.	13	.	TRBV7-9	TRBJ2-1	CASTGEVDNEQFF	TGTGCCAGCACGGGGGAGGTTGACAATGAGCAGTTCTTC
.	16	.	TRBV4-1	TRBJ1-4	CASSQIFQGTKEKLFF	TGCGCCAGCAGCCAAATATTTCAGGGAACTAAAGAAAAACTGTTTTTT
few	13	.	TRBV6-5	TRBJ1-2	CASSYSRRYGYTF	TGTGCCAGCAGTTACTCGAGGCGGTATGGCTACACCTTC
few	15	.	TRBV5-1	TRBJ2-7	CASSLVDAYSYEQYF	TGCGCCAGCAGCTTGGTGGACGCCTACTCCTACGAGCAGTACTTC